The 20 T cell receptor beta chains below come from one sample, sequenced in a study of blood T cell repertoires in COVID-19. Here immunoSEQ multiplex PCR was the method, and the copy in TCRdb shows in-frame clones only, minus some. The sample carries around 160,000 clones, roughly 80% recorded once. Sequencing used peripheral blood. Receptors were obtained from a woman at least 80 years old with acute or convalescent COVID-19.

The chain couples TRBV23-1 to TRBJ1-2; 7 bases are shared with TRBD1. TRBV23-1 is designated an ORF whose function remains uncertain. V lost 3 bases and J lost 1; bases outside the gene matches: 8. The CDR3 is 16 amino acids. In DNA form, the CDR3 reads TGCGCCAGCAGTCAGTCTACGGGACAGAATAACTATGGCTACACCTTC. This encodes CASSQSTGQNNYGYTF.

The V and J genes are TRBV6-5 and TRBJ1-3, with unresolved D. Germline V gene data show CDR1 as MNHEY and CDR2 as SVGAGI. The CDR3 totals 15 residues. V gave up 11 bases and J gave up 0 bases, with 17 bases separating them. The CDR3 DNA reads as TGTGCCGAAATCAGGAATCTAAGCTCTGGAAACACCATATATTTT. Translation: CAEIRNLSSGNTIYF.

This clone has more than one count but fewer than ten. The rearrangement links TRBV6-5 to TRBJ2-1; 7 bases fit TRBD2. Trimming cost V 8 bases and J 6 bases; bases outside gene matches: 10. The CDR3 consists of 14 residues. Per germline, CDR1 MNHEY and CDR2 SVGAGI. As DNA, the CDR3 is TGTGCCAGCTTAAGGGAGGGGTGGGGCAATGAGCAGTTCTTC. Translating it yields CASLREGWGNEQFF.

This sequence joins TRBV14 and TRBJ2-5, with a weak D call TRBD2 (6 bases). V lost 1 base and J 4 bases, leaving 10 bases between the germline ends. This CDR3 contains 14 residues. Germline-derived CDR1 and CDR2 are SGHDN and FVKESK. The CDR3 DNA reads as TGTGCCAGCAGCCAAGCGATCGGGGGAGAGACCCAGTACTTC. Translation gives CASSQAIGGETQYF.

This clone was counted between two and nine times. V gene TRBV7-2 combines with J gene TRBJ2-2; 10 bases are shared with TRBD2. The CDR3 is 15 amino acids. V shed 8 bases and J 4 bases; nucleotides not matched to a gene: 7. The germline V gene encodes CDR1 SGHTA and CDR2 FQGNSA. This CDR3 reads CASQRGGRITGELFF. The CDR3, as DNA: TGTGCCAGCCAGCGGGGGGGCCGGATCACCGGGGAGCTGTTTTTT. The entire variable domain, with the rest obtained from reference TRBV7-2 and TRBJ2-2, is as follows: GAGVSQSPSNKVTEKGKDVELRCDPISGHTALYWYRQSLGQGLEFLIYFQGNSAPDKSGLPSDRFSAERTGGSVSTLTIQRTQQEDSAVYLCASQRGGRITGELFFGEGSRLTVL.

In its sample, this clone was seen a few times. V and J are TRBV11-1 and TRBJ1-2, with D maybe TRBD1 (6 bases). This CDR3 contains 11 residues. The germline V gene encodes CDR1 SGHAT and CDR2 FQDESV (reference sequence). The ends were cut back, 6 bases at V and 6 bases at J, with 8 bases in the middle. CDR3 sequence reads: CASRGQHGYTF. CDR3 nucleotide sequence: TGTGCCAGCAGAGGACAGCATGGCTACACCTTC.

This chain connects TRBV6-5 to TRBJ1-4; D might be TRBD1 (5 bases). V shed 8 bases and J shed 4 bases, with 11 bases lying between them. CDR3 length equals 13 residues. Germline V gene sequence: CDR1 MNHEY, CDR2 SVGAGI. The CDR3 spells CASSGLINEKLFF. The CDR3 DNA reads TGTGCCAGCTCGGGACTGATTAATGAAAAACTGTTTTTT.

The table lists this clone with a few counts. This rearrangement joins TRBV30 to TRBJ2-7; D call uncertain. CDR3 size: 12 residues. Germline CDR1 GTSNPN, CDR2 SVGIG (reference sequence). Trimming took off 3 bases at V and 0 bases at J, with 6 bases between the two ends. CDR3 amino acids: CAWRYSSYEQYF. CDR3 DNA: TGTGCCTGGAGGTATAGCTCCTACGAGCAGTACTTC. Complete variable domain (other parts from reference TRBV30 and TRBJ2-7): SQTIHQWPATLVQPVGSPLSLECTVEGTSNPNLYWYRQAAGRGLQLLFYSVGIGQISSEVPQNLSASRPQDRQFILSSKKLLLSDSGFYLCAWRYSSYEQYFGPGTRLTVT.

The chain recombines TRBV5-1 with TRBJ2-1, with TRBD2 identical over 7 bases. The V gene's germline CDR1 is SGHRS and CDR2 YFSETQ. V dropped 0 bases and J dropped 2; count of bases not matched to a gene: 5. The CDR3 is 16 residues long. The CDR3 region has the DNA TGCGCCAGCAGCTTGGATGCTAGCGGTGCCTACAATGAGCAGTTCTTC. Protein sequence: CASSLDASGAYNEQFF. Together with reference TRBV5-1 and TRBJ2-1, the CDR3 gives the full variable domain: KAGVTQTPRYLIKTRGQQVTLSCSPISGHRSVSWYQQTPGQGLQFLFEYFSETQRNKGNFPGRFSGRQFSNSRSEMNVSTLELGDSALYLCASSLDASGAYNEQFFGPGTRLTVL.

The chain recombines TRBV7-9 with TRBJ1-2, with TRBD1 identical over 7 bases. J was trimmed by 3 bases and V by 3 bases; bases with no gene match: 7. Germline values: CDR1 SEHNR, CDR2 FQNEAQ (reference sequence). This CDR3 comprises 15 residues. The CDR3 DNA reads TGTGCCAGCAGCTTCTGGGCAGGGGGTGACTATGGCTACACCTTC. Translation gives CASSFWAGGDYGYTF.

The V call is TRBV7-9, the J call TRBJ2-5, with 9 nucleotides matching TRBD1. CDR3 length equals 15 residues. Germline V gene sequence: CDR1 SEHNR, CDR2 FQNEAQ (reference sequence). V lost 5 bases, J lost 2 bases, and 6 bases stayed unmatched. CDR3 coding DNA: TGTGCCAGCAGCCGAGGGACAGGGCGGCAAGAGACCCAGTACTTC. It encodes CASSRGTGRQETQYF. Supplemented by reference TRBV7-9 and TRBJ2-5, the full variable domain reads DTGVSQNPRHKITKRGQNVTFRCDPISEHNRLYWYRQTLGQGPEFLTYFQNEAQLEKSRLLSDRFSAERPKGSFSTLEIQRTEQGDSAMYLCASSRGTGRQETQYFGPGTRLLVL.

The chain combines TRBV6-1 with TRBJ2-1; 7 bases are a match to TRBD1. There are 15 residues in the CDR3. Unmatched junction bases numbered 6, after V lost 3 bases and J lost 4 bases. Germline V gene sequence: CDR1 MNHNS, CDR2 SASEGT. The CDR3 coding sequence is TGTGCCAGCAGTGATATGGCAGGGGGTTACAATGAGCAGTTCTTC. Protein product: CASSDMAGGYNEQFF.

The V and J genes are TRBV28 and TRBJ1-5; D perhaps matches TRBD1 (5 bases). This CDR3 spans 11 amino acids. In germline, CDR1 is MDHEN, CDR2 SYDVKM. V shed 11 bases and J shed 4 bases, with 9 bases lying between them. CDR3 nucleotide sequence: TGTGCCGGGGGGGGTAATCAGCCCCAGCATTTT. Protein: CAGGGNQPQHF.

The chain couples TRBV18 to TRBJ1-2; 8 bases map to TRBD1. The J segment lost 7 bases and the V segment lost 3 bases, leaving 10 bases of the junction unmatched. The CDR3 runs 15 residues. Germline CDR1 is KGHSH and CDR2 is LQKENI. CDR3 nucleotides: TGTGCCAGCTCACCGGACCTGACAGGGGCGCGTGGCTACACCTTC. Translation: CASSPDLTGARGYTF.

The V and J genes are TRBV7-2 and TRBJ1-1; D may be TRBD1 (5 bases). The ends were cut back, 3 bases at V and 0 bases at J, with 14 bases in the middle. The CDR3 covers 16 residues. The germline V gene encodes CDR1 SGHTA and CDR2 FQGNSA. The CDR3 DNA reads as TGTGCCAGCAGCTTGCAAGGGTTGGGGCTGAACACTGAAGCTTTCTTT. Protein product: CASSLQGLGLNTEAFF.

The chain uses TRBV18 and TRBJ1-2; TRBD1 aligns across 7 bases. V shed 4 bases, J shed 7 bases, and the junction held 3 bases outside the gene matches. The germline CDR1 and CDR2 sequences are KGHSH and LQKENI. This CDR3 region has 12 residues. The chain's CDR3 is CASSQGASGYTF. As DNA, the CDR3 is TGTGCCAGCTCACAGGGGGCGAGTGGCTACACCTTC.

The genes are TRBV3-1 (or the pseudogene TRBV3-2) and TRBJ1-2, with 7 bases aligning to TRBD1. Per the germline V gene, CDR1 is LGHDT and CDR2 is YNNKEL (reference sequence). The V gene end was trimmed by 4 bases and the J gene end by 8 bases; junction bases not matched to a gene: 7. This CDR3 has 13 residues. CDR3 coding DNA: TGTGCCAGCAGCCCCCGGGACAGTCACGGCTACACCTTC. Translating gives CASSPRDSHGYTF.

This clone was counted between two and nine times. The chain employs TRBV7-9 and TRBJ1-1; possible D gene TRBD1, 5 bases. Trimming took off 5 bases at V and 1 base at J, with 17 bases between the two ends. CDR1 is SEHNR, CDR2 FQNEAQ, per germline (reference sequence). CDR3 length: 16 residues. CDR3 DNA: TGTGCCAGCAGCCCCCCCAGGCAGGGCCCGAACACTGAAGCTTTCTTT. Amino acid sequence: CASSPPRQGPNTEAFF.

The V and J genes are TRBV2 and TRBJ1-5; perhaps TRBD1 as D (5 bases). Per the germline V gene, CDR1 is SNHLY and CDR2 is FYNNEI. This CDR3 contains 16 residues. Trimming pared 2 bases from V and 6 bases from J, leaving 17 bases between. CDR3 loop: CASSETATYQGQPQHF. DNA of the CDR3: TGTGCCAGCAGTGAAACGGCAACTTACCAGGGTCAGCCCCAGCATTTT. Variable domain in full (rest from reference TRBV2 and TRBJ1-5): EPEVTQTPSHQVTQMGQEVILRCVPISNHLYFYWYRQILGQKVEFLVSFYNNEISEKSEIFDDQFSVERPDGSNFTLKIRSTKLEDSAMYFCASSETATYQGQPQHFGDGTRLSIL.

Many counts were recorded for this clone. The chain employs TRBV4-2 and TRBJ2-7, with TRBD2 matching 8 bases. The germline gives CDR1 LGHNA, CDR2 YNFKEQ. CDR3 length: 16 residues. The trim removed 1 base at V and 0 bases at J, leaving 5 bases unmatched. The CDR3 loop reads CASSQGLALSSYEQYF. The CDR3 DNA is TGTGCCAGCAGCCAAGGACTAGCGCTCTCCTCCTACGAGCAGTACTTC.